Below are 26 T cell receptor beta chains sequenced from a single sample in a study of blood T cells in healthy people across ages. Alongside a J-beta primer mix, a sample-barcoded 5' primer served in a second PCR lasting about 7 to 11 cycles. From the 5' RACE reads, TCRdb called clonotypes with MiXCR, one entry per CDR3 protein. Among under 850,000 distinct CDR3 sequences listed, under 40% were seen once. The sequenced sample was blood. Receptor source: a young man in good health.

This clonotype occurred many times. It may be a read error: a sequence one base away is much more abundant. This chain joins TRBV12-3 or TRBV12-4 and TRBJ2-7; possible D gene TRBD1, 5 bases. This CDR3 has 12 residues. V shed 11 bases and J shed 2 bases, with 13 bases lying between them. The CDR3 spells CAAGPSTYEQYF. The CDR3 bases are TGTGCCGCAGGGCCGTCTACCTACGAGCAGTACTTC.

V is TRBV29-1 and J is TRBJ2-5; D is perhaps TRBD1 or TRBD2 (5 bases each). Trimming stripped 2 bases from V and 2 bases from J, with 12 bases between. Per the germline V gene, CDR1 is SQVTM and CDR2 is ANQGSEA. There are 14 residues in the CDR3. In DNA, the CDR3 is TGCAGCGTTGAACCCTCGGGGCAGCAAGAGACCCAGTACTTC. Amino acid sequence: CSVEPSGQQETQYF. Filled out from reference TRBV29-1 and TRBJ2-5, the complete variable domain reads SAVISQKPSRDICQRGTSLTIQCQVDSQVTMMFWYRQQPGQSLTLIATANQGSEATYESGFVIDKFPISRPNLTFSTLTVSNMSPEDSSIYLCSVEPSGQQETQYFGPGTRLLVL.

In this sample, this clonotype turned up once. This rearrangement joins TRBV5-1 to TRBJ2-5; the D is unclear. The germline CDR1 and CDR2 sequences are SGHRS and YFSETQ. The CDR3 is 13 residues long. The V end lost 7 bases, the J end lost 3 bases, and 13 bases lay between the germline ends. The CDR3: CASGSAAKETQYF. Written as DNA, the CDR3 is TGCGCCAGCGGGTCGGCAGCTAAAGAGACCCAGTACTTC.

This clonotype has only a few counts. This chain links TRBV12-3 or TRBV12-4 with TRBJ2-5; possible D gene TRBD1, 5 bases. V lost 5 bases to trimming and J lost 11 bases, with 27 bases between them. The CDR3 is 16 amino acids. CDR3 residues: CASSPQGNYSYNEQYF. The DNA for the CDR3 is TGTGCCAGCAGTCCTCAGGGAAACTACTCCTACAATGAGCAGTACTTC.

The sample holds a few counts of this clonotype. The chain couples TRBV5-1 to TRBJ2-3; 8 nucleotides match TRBD1. Losses at the gene ends were 4 bases for V and 1 base for J; bases not matched to a gene: 5. Germline values: CDR1 SGHRS, CDR2 YFSETQ. The CDR3 has 15 residues. CDR3 sequence reads: CASSETGGCTDTQYF. The CDR3 region has the DNA TGCGCCAGCAGCGAAACAGGGGGATGCACAGATACGCAGTATTTT.

This clonotype came up once. The chain employs TRBV20-1 and TRBJ1-5; D uncertain. The V gene's germline CDR1 is DFQATT and CDR2 SNEGSKA (reference sequence). The V end lost 1 base, the J end lost 2 bases, and 21 bases lay between the germline ends. The CDR3 is 18 residues long. In nucleotides, the CDR3 is TGCAGTGCTAGAGTCCTAGGCACGGGATTGGGAGGCAATCAGCCCCAGCATTTT. Translation gives CSARVLGTGLGGNQPQHF.

This chain joins TRBV3-1 and TRBJ2-1, with TRBD2 matching over 10 bases. Trimming took 2 bases from V and 5 from J; bases not matched to a gene: 6. Germline CDR1 is LGHDT and CDR2 is YNNKEL (reference sequence). CDR3 length: 16 residues. The CDR3 DNA reads TGTGCCAGCAGCCAACCCACTAGCGGGGACCACAATGAGCAGTTCTTC. This codes for CASSQPTSGDHNEQFF.

This clonotype was found a few times. The CDR3 protein is CAWDRDRSYNEQFF. DNA of the CDR3: TGTGCCTGGGACCGGGACCGATCTTACAATGAGCAGTTCTTC. The genes are TRBV30 and TRBJ2-1; D might be TRBD1 or TRBD2, each matching 5 bases. V was trimmed by 5 bases and J by 4 bases, leaving 15 bases between them. From germline, CDR1 is GTSNPN and CDR2 SVGIG (reference sequence). This CDR3 has 14 residues.

Only a few counts were recorded for this clonotype. The genes are TRBV7-9 and TRBJ1-6; a weak D match, TRBD1 (5 bases). With 1 base removed from V and 12 bases from J, the gap between germline ends came to 13 bases. There are 14 residues in the CDR3. Germline V lookup: CDR1 SEHNR, CDR2 FQNEAQ (reference sequence). As DNA, the CDR3 is TGTGCCAGCAGCTTAGGACAGTCCACCGGACCCCTCCACTTT. Translating gives CASSLGQSTGPLHF.

In this sample, this clonotype turned up a few times. CDR3 region: CASSQTGTVEAFF. CDR3 coding DNA: TGCGCCAGCAGTCAAACCGGGACAGTGGAAGCTTTCTTT. V usage is TRBV4-3 and J usage is TRBJ1-1; 7 nucleotides align to TRBD1. Looked up from germline, CDR1 is LGHNA and CDR2 is YSLEER. The V gene end was trimmed by 6 bases and the J gene end by 8 bases; junction bases not matched to a gene: 9. The CDR3 contains 13 residues.

This chain links TRBV7-2 with TRBJ2-1; D is ambiguous. The J call is doubtful: the DNA matches TRBJ2-7 better. This CDR3 contains 16 residues. Germline-derived CDR1 and CDR2 are SGHTA and FQGNSA. Here the CDR3 reads CASSPRASNSYNEQYF. The CDR3 DNA follows: TGTGCCAGCAGCCCCCGGGCCAGCAACTCCTACAATGAGCAGTACTTC.

The chain combines TRBV11-2 with TRBJ2-3; 9 nucleotides match TRBD2. The CDR3 extends over 16 amino acids. Germline-derived CDR1 and CDR2 are SGHAT and FQNNGV. V was clipped by 1 base and J by 0 bases; unmatched bases: 2. The CDR3 loop is CASSLGGGASTDTQYF. The CDR3 DNA is TGTGCCAGCAGCTTAGGCGGGGGGGCCAGCACAGATACGCAGTATTTT. Combining the CDR3 with reference TRBV11-2 and TRBJ2-3 gives the whole variable domain EAGVAQSPRYKIIEKRQSVAFWCNPISGHATLYWYQQILGQGPKLLIQFQNNGVVDDSQLPKDRFSAERLKGVDSTLKIQPAKLEDSAVYLCASSLGGGASTDTQYFGPGTRLTVL.

This clonotype was seen repeatedly, ten times or more. The chain joins TRBV18 to TRBJ1-6; TRBD1 agrees at 9 bases. Per germline, CDR1 KGHSH and CDR2 LQKENI. This CDR3 region has 14 residues. With 4 bases clipped from V and 10 bases from J, the junction kept 5 bases outside the gene matches. The CDR3 sequence: CASSLRDRDSPLHF. The CDR3 DNA reads TGTGCCAGCTCACTCCGGGACAGGGACTCACCCCTCCACTTT.

Comment on this clonotype: This could be a read error, since a much larger clone is one nucleotide away. The CDR3 sequence is CAISAATSSGANGLTF. CDR3 sequence (DNA): TGTGCCATCAGTGCGGCCACAAGCTCTGGGGCCAACGGCCTGACTTTC. The chain links TRBV10-3 to TRBJ2-6; possible D gene TRBD1, 5 bases. Germline V lookup: CDR1 ENHRY, CDR2 SYGVKD. This CDR3 spans 16 amino acids.

The chain combines TRBV3-1 with TRBJ2-2; TRBD1 aligns across 9 bases. V was pared by 5 bases and J by 6 bases, with 4 bases of the junction left unmatched. The CDR3 is 14 residues long. Germline V gene lookup returns CDR1 LGHDT and CDR2 YNNKEL (reference sequence). In nucleotides, the CDR3 is TGTGCCAGCAGCACCTGGACAGGGGCCGGGGAGCTGTTTTTT. Its protein is CASSTWTGAGELFF. Together with reference TRBV3-1 and TRBJ2-2, the CDR3 gives the full variable domain: DTAVSQTPKYLVTQMGNDKSIKCEQNLGHDTMYWYKQDSKKFLKIMFSYNNKELIINETVPNRFSPKSPDKAHLNLHINSLELGDSAVYFCASSTWTGAGELFFGEGSRLTVL.

The rearrangement links TRBV5-1 to TRBJ2-2, with D perhaps TRBD1 (5 bases). The V end was cut by 1 base, the J end by 0 bases, with 19 bases between. The CDR3 length is 19 residues. The germline gives CDR1 SGHRS, CDR2 YFSETQ. The CDR3 here is CASSLLSYGGAPNTGELFF. As DNA, the CDR3 is TGCGCCAGCAGCTTGTTGAGTTATGGTGGGGCCCCGAACACCGGGGAGCTGTTTTTT.

Many counts were recorded for this clonotype. The chain couples TRBV20-1 to TRBJ1-2, with D maybe TRBD1 (5 bases). The germline V and J ends were trimmed by 2 bases and 3 bases, with 16 bases remaining between them. The CDR3 length is 15 residues. Germline V lookup: CDR1 DFQATT, CDR2 SNEGSKA (reference sequence). CDR3 in amino acids: CSARSMAPGDYGYTF. The CDR3 coding sequence is TGCAGTGCTAGATCTATGGCTCCGGGGGACTATGGCTACACCTTC.

This chain connects TRBV4-2 to TRBJ1-5; D is perhaps TRBD1 (6 bases). Germline CDR1 is LGHNA and CDR2 is YNFKEQ. Trimming removed 0 bases at V and 6 bases at J, with 12 bases between. This CDR3 region has 15 residues. DNA for the CDR3: TGTGCCAGCAGCCAAGATAAGGGGGGGCGTCAGCCCCAGCATTTT. Amino acid sequence: CASSQDKGGRQPQHF.

The chain uses TRBV20-1 and TRBJ1-1; 12 bases map to TRBD1. Losses at the gene ends were 0 bases for V and 1 base for J; bases not matched to a gene: 6. From germline, CDR1 is DFQATT and CDR2 SNEGSKA (reference sequence). This CDR3 contains 17 residues. CDR3 DNA sequence: TGCAGTGCTAGAGATCCGGGACAGGGGGCACCGAACACTGAAGCTTTCTTT. Amino acids: CSARDPGQGAPNTEAFF.

The V call is TRBV6-2 or TRBV6-3, the J call TRBJ2-1; 15 bases are shared with TRBD2. Germline trimming cut 5 bases from V and 15 bases from J; bases unmatched to any gene: 11. CDR3 length: 15 residues. The germline V gene has CDR1 MNHEY and CDR2 SVGEGT. The CDR3 DNA follows: TGTGCCAGCAGTACCCTCGGACTAGCGGGGGGGCGGCCGTTCTTC. Its protein product is CASSTLGLAGGRPFF.

This clonotype showed up many times. V usage is TRBV4-2 and J usage is TRBJ1-2; D remains unclear. V was trimmed by 0 bases and J by 8 bases, leaving 13 bases between them. CDR3 size: 14 residues. Germline CDR1 LGHNA, CDR2 YNFKEQ. CDR3 residues: CASSQDLLPEGYTF. CDR3 nucleotides: TGTGCCAGCAGCCAAGATTTACTACCGGAGGGCTACACCTTC.

The chain joins TRBV21-1 to TRBJ1-2; the table's D call TRBD1 went unverified against the DNA. TRBV21-1 is designated a pseudogene. The CDR3 totals 18 residues. CDR3 nucleotide sequence: TGTGCCAGCAGCAGGAGTGGTATGCGGGACAGGAAGAACTATGGCTACACCTTC. Translation gives CASSRSGMRDRKNYGYTF.

CDR3 amino acids: CSARDSDRGYNEQFF. The CDR3 bases are TGCAGTGCTAGAGATTCCGACAGGGGGTACAATGAGCAGTTCTTC. The chain combines TRBV20-1 with TRBJ2-1, with 9 bases identical to TRBD1. With V trimmed by 0 bases and J by 4 bases, 4 bases remained unmatched. This CDR3 contains 15 residues. From germline, CDR1 is DFQATT and CDR2 SNEGSKA (reference sequence).

This chain joins TRBV7-2 and TRBJ1-5; TRBD1 is a possible D gene (6 bases). CDR3 length: 16 amino acids. V was pared by 5 bases and J by 4 bases, with 18 bases between. Germline V gene lookup returns CDR1 SGHTA and CDR2 FQGNSA. DNA of the CDR3: TGTGCCAGCAGCCCCTCCCGCGGGGGCAGTAATCAGCCCCAGCATTTT. Translation: CASSPSRGGSNQPQHF.

The chain employs TRBV12-3 or TRBV12-4 and TRBJ1-1, with TRBD1 as a possible D gene (5 bases). Between the trimmed V and J ends, which lost 2 bases and 1 base, there was a span of 11 bases. This CDR3 has 15 amino acids. The CDR3 protein is CASSLYTGPNTEAFF. DNA of the CDR3: TGTGCCAGCAGTTTATATACAGGACCGAACACTGAAGCTTTCTTT.

This clonotype occurred many times. V is TRBV20-1 and J is TRBJ2-3; D uncertain. This CDR3 is 14 amino acids long. Germline CDR1 and CDR2: DFQATT and SNEGSKA (reference sequence). Trimming left V 1 base short and J 2 bases short, with 10 bases between. The CDR3 coding sequence is TGCAGTGCTAGAGTGGGCGGTCTCACAGATACGCAGTATTTT. This codes for CSARVGGLTDTQYF.